This is a list of T cell receptor beta chains from one sample in a study of beta chain features in type 1 diabetes. Using immunoSEQ multiplex PCR, the repertoire was profiled, and TCRdb retains in-frame clones only, with some absent. Of about 900,000 clones in the sample, roughly a sixth were seen once. Sequenced input: naive CD4+ T cells from blood. All receptors come from a woman aged 18 to 35 in good health. Both conserved end residues are part of each CDR3. Fields, in order: clone size, D gene, V gene, J gene, CDR3 DNA, CDR3 protein. D genes are given only for firm matches. The size of a clone is reported for some rows only, either as once, few or many, or as a class for expanded clones.

abundance: few; d_gene: -; v_gene: TRBV10-2; j_gene: TRBJ2-1; CDR3nt: TGCGCCAGCAGGGATATCGACCCCTCCTCCTACAATGAGCAGTTCTTC; CDR3aa: CASRDIDPSSYNEQFF
abundance: few; d_gene: TRBD2; v_gene: TRBV18; j_gene: TRBJ2-1; CDR3nt: TGTGCCAGCTCACCAGTTAGCGGGACCACCAATGAGCAGTTCTTC; CDR3aa: CASSPVSGTTNEQFF
abundance: -; d_gene: TRBD1; v_gene: TRBV7-9; j_gene: TRBJ2-7; CDR3nt: TGTGCCAGCAGCTCCCGACAGGGACCCTACGAGCAGTACTTC; CDR3aa: CASSSRQGPYEQYF
abundance: -; d_gene: TRBD2; v_gene: TRBV4-3; j_gene: TRBJ2-1; CDR3nt: TGCGCCAGCAGCCCACAAGGGACTAGCGGGATGGGGTCCTACAATGAGCAGTTCTTC; CDR3aa: CASSPQGTSGMGSYNEQFF
abundance: few; d_gene: TRBD1; v_gene: TRBV18; j_gene: TRBJ2-7; CDR3nt: TGTGCCAGCTCACTAGGACAGGCCGCACCCTACGAGCAGTACTTC; CDR3aa: CASSLGQAAPYEQYF
abundance: few; d_gene: TRBD1; v_gene: TRBV7-3; j_gene: TRBJ2-5; CDR3nt: TGTGCCAGCAGCCTATGGGGACAGGGCACCCAGTACTTC; CDR3aa: CASSLWGQGTQYF
abundance: -; d_gene: -; v_gene: TRBV27; j_gene: TRBJ1-5; CDR3nt: TGTGCCAGCAGTCCCAACAGGGTCAATCAGCCCCAGCATTTT; CDR3aa: CASSPNRVNQPQHF
abundance: once; d_gene: TRBD1; v_gene: TRBV27; j_gene: TRBJ2-7; CDR3nt: TGTGCCAACAGTTACAGACCGGGACAGGGCCCCTACGAGCAGTACTTC; CDR3aa: CANSYRPGQGPYEQYF
abundance: -; d_gene: TRBD2; v_gene: TRBV28; j_gene: TRBJ2-1; CDR3nt: TGTGCCAGCAGTCCCCCAGGGACTATAGGATCGAGTGAGCAGTTCTTC; CDR3aa: CASSPPGTIGSSEQFF
abundance: few; d_gene: TRBD2; v_gene: TRBV6-1; j_gene: TRBJ2-1; CDR3nt: TGTGCCAGCAGCCCTAGCGGCAGCTCCTACAATGAGCAGTTCTTC; CDR3aa: CASSPSGSSYNEQFF
abundance: few; d_gene: -; v_gene: TRBV11-2; j_gene: TRBJ2-7; CDR3nt: TGTGCCAGCACCCAGAGGGCAACCTACGAGCAGTACTTC; CDR3aa: CASTQRATYEQYF